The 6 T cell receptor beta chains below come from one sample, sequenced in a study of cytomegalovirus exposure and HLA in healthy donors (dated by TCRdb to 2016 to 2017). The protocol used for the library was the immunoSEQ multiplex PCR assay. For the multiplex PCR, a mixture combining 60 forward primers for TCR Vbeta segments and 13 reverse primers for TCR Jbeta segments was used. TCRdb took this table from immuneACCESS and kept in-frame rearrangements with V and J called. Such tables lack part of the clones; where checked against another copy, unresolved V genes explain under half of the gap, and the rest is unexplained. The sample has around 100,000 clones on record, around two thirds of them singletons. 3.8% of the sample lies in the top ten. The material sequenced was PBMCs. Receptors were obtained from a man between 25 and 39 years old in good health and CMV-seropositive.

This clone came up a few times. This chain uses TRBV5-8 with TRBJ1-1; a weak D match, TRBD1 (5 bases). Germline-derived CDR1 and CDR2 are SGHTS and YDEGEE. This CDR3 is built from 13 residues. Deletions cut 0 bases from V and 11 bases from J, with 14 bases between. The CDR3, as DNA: TGTGCCAGCAGCTTGGCAGGGATCCAATGGGCTTTCTTT. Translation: CASSLAGIQWAFF.

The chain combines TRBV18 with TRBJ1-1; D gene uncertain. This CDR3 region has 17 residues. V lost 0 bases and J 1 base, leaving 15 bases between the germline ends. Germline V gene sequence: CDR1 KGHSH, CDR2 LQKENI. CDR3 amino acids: CASSPPNSGMQNTEAFF. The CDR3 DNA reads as TGTGCCAGCTCACCACCGAACAGCGGAATGCAGAACACTGAAGCTTTCTTT.

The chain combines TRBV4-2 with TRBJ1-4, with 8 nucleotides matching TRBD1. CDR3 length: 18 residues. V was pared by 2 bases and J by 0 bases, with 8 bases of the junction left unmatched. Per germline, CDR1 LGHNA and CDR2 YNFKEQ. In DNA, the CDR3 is TGTGCCAGCAGCCAAACCGGGACAGGCGAAGCAACTAATGAAAAACTGTTTTTT. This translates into CASSQTGTGEATNEKLFF.

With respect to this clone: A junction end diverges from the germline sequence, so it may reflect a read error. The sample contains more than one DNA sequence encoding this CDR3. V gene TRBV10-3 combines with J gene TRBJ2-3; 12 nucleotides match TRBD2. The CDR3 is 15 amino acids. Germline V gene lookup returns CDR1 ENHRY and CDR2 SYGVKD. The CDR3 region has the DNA TGCGCCATCAGGGCTAGCGGGGGGGGCACAGATACGCAGTATTTT. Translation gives CAIRASGGGTDTQYF.

For the CDR3, the DNA is TGTGCCATCAGTGATTCCGAGGGAAGCGGGGGGGCTTATGAGCAGTTCTTC. It specifies CAISDSEGSGGAYEQFF. This chain uses TRBV10-3 with TRBJ2-1, with TRBD2 matching over 10 bases. J was trimmed by 8 bases and V by 3 bases; bases with no gene match: 13. The CDR3 length is 17 residues. Germline V lookup: CDR1 ENHRY, CDR2 SYGVKD.

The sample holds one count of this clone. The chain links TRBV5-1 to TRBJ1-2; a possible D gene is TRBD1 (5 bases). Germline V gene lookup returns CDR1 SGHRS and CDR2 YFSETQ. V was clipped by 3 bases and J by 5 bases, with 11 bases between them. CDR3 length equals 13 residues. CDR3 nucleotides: TGCGCCAGCAGCTACTCGCAGGGATATGGCTACACCTTC. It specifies CASSYSQGYGYTF.